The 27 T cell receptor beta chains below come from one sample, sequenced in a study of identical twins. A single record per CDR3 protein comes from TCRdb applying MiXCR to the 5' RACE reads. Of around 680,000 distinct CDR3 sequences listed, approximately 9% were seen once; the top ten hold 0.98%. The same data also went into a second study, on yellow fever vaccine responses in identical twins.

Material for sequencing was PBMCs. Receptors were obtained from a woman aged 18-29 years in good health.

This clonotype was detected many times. The CDR3 protein is CSAGKAGGSNEQFF. The CDR3 bases are TGCAGTGCTGGGAAAGCGGGAGGCTCCAATGAGCAGTTCTTC. The rearrangement joins TRBV20-1 to TRBJ2-1, with TRBD2 matching 9 bases. In germline, CDR1 is DFQATT, CDR2 SNEGSKA (reference sequence). CDR3 length: 14 amino acids. V lost 5 bases to trimming and J lost 6 bases; unmatched junction nucleotides: 8.

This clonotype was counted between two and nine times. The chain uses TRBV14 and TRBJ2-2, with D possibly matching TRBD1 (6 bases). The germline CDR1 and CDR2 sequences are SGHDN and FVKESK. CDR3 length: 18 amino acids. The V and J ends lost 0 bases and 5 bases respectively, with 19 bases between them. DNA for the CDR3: TGTGCCAGCAGCCAAGATTTATCTTTTGGGCAGGGGACCGGGGAGCTGTTTTTT. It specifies CASSQDLSFGQGTGELFF.

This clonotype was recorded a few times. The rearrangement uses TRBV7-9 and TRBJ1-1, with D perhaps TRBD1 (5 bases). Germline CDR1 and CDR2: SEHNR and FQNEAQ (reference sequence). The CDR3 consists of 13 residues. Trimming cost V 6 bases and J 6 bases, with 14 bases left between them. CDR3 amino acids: CASRRAGEAEAFF. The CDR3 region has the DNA TGTGCCAGCAGACGTGCGGGGGAGGCTGAAGCTTTCTTT.

In DNA form, the CDR3 reads TGTGCCAGCAGCTTAGGGGCCCGGGAGGGCCTCACAGATACGCAGTATTTT. Translated: CASSLGAREGLTDTQYF. This chain uses TRBV7-2 with TRBJ2-3; 8 nucleotides match TRBD2. The length of the CDR3 is 17 residues. The germline CDR1 and CDR2 sequences are SGHTA and FQGNSA. The J segment lost 2 bases and the V segment lost 1 base, leaving 8 bases of the junction unmatched.

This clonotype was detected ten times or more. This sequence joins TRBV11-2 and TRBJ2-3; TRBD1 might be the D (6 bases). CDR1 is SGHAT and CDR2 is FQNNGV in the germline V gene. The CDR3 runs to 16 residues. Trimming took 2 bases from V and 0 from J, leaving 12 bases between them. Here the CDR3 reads CASSLLGAKSTDTQYF. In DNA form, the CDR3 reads TGTGCCAGCAGCTTACTGGGGGCGAAGAGCACAGATACGCAGTATTTT.

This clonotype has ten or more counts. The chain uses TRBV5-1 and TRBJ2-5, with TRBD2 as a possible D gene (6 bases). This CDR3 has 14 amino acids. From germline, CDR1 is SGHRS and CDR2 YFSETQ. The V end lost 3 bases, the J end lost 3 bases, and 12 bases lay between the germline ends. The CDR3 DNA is TGCGCCAGCAGCTACCGGGACTTAAAAGAGACCCAGTACTTC. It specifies CASSYRDLKETQYF.

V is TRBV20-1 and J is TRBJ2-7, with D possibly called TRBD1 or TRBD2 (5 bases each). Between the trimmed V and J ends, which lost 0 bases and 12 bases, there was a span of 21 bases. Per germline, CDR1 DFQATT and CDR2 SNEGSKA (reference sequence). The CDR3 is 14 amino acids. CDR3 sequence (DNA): TGCAGTGCTAGAGATCCCCTCGGGACGGGAACCCGGTACTTC. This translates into CSARDPLGTGTRYF.

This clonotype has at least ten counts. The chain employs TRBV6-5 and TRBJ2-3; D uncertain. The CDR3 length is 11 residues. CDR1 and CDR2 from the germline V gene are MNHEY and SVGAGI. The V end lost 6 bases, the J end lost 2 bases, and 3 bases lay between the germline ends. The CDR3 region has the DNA TGTGCCAGCAGGCACACAGATACGCAGTATTTT. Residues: CASRHTDTQYF.

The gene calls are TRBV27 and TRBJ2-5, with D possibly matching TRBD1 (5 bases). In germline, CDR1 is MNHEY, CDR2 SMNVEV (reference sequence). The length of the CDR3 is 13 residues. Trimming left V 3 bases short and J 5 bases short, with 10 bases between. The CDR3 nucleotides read TGTGCCAGCAGTTTGACAGCCGAGGAGACCCAGTACTTC. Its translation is CASSLTAEETQYF.

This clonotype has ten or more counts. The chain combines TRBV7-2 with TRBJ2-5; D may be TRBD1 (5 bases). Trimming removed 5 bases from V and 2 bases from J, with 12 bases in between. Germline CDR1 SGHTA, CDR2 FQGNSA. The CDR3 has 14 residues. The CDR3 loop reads CASSPPTVQETQYF. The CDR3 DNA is TGTGCCAGCAGCCCCCCGACAGTACAAGAGACCCAGTACTTC. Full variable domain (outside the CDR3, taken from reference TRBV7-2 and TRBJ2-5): GAGVSQSPSNKVTEKGKDVELRCDPISGHTALYWYRQSLGQGLEFLIYFQGNSAPDKSGLPSDRFSAERTGGSVSTLTIQRTQQEDSAVYLCASSPPTVQETQYFGPGTRLLVL.

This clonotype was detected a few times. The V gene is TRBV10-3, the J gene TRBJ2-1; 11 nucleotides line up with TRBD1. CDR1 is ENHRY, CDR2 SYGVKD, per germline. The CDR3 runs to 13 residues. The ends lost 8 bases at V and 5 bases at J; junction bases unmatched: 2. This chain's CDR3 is CAIGGQGDNEQFF. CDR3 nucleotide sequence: TGTGCCATCGGGGGACAGGGGGACAATGAGCAGTTCTTC.

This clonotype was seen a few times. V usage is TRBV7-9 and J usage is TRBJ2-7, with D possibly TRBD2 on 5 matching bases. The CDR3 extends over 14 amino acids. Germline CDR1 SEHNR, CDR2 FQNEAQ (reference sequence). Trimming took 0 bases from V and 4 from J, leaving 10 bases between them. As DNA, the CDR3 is TGTGCCAGCAGCTTAGCGGGAGACGGATACGAGCAGTACTTC. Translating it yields CASSLAGDGYEQYF.

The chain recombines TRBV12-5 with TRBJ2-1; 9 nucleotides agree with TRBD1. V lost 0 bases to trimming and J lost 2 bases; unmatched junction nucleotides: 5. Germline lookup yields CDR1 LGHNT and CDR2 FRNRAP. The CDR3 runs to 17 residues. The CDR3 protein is CASGLVTGTGTYNEQFF. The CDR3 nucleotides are TGTGCTAGTGGTTTGGTAACCGGGACAGGGACCTACAATGAGCAGTTCTTC.

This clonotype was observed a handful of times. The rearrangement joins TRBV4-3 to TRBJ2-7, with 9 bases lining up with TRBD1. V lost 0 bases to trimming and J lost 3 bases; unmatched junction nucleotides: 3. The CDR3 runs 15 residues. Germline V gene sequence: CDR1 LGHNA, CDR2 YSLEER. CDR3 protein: CASSQDRTGDYEQYF. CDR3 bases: TGCGCCAGCAGCCAAGACCGGACAGGGGACTACGAGCAGTACTTC.

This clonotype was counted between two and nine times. CDR3 protein: CASSPGTLKFF. CDR3 in DNA: TGTGCCAGCAGTCCCGGGACTTTAAAGTTCTTC. This chain links TRBV28 with TRBJ2-1; TRBD2 might be the D (6 bases). This CDR3 has 11 amino acids. With 5 bases removed from V and 14 bases from J, the gap between germline ends came to 13 bases. Germline V gene data show CDR1 as MDHEN and CDR2 as SYDVKM.

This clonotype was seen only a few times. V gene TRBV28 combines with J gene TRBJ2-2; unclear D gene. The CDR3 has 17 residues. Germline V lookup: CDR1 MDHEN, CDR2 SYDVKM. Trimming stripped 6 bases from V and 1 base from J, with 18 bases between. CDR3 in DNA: TGTGCCAGCAGCTATCTAGGCGTGAACCTGAACACCGGGGAGCTGTTTTTT. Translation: CASSYLGVNLNTGELFF.

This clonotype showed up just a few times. In DNA form, the CDR3 reads TGTGCCAGCAGTTCCCCAGGATGGCGGGGGGGCGGGAATGAGCAGTTCTTC. Its translation is CASSSPGWRGGGNEQFF. The rearrangement uses TRBV6-5 and TRBJ2-1; 9 nucleotides match TRBD2. Trimming at V came to 4 bases and at J to 7 bases, leaving 14 bases not matched to a gene. Germline CDR1 reads MNHEY; CDR2 reads SVGAGI. The CDR3 sequence is 17 residues long.

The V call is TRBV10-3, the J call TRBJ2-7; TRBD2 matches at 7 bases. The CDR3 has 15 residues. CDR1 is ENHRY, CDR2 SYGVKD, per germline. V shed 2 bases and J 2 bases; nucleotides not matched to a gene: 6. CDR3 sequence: CAISEPRESTYEQYF. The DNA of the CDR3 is TGTGCCATCAGTGAGCCGCGGGAGTCCACCTACGAGCAGTACTTC.

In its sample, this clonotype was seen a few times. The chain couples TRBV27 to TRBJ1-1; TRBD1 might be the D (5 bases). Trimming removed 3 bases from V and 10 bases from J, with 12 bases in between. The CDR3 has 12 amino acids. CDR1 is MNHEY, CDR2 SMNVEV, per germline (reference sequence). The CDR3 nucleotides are TGTGCCAGCAGTTTTGGGGGAGGGGCAGCTTTCTTT. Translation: CASSFGGGAAFF.

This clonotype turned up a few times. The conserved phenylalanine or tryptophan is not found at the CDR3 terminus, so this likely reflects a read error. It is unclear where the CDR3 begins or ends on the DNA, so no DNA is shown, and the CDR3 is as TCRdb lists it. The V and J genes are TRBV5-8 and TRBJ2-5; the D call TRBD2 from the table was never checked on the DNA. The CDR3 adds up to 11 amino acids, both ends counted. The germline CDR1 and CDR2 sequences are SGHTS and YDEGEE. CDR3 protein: CASSFGTRRSS.

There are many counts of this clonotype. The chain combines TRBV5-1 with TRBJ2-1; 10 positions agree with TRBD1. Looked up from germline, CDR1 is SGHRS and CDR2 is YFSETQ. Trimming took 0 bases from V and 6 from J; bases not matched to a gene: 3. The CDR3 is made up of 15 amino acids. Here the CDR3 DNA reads TGCGCCAGCAGCTTGGAGGGACAGGGGCGCAATGAGCAGTTCTTC. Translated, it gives CASSLEGQGRNEQFF.

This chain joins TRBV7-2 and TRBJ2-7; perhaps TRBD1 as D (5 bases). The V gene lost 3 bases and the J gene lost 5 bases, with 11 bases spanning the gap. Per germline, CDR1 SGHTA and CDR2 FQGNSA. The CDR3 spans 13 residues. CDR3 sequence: CASSFQWGDEQYF. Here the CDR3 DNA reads TGTGCCAGCAGCTTCCAGTGGGGCGACGAGCAGTACTTC. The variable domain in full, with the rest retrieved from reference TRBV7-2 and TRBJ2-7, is GAGVSQSPSNKVTEKGKDVELRCDPISGHTALYWYRQSLGQGLEFLIYFQGNSAPDKSGLPSDRFSAERTGGSVSTLTIQRTQQEDSAVYLCASSFQWGDEQYFGPGTRLTVT.

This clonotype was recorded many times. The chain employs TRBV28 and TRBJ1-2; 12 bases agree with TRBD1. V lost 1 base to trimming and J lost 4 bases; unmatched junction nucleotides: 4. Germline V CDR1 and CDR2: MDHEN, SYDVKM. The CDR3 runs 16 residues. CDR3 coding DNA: TGTGCCAGCAGTTTATCGGGGACAGGGGGCAGCTATGGCTACACCTTC. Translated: CASSLSGTGGSYGYTF.

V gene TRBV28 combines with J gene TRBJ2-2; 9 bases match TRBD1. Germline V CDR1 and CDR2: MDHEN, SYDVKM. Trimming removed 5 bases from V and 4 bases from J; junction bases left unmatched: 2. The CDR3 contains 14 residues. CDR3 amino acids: CASSMTGGTGELFF. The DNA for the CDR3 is TGTGCCAGCAGTATGACAGGGGGCACCGGGGAGCTGTTTTTT.

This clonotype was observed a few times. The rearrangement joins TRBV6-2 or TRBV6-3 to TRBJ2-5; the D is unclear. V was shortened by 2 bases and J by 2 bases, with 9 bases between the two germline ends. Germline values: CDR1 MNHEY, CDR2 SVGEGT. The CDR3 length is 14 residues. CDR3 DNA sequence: TGTGCCAGCAGTTACGGGTTATGGCAAGAGACCCAGTACTTC. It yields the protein CASSYGLWQETQYF.

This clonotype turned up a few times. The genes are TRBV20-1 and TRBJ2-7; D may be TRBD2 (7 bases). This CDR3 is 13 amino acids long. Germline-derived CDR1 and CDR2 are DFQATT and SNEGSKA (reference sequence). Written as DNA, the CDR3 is TGCAACATAGAGGGGGGGTCCTCCTACGAGCAGTACTTC. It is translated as CNIEGGSSYEQYF.

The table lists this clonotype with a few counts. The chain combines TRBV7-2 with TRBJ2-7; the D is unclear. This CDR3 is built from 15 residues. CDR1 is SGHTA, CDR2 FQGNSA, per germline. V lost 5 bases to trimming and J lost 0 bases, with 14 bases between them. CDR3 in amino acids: CASSPETAPSYEQYF. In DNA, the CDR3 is TGTGCCAGCAGCCCCGAAACCGCCCCCTCCTACGAGCAGTACTTC.